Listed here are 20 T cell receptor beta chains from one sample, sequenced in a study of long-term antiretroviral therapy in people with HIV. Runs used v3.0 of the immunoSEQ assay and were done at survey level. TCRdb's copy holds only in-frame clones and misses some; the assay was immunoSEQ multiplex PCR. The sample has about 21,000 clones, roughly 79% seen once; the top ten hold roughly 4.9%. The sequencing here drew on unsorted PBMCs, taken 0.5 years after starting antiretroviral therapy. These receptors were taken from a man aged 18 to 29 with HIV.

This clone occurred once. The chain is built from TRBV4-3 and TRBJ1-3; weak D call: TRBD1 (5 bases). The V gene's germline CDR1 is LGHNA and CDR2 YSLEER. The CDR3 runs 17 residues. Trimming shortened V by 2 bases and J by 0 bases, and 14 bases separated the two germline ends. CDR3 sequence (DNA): TGCGCCAGCAGCCAACTGGGACTTCTATCCTCTGGAAACACCATATATTTT. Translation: CASSQLGLLSSGNTIYF.

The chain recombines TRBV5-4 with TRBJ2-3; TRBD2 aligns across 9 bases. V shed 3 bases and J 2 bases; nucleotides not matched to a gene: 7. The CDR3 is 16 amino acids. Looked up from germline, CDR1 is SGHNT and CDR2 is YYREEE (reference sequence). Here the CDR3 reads CASSWGGGGATDTQYF. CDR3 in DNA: TGTGCCAGCAGCTGGGGTGGCGGGGGGGCCACAGATACGCAGTATTTT.

The CDR3: CASSISRQGRDYGYTF. The CDR3 region has the DNA TGTGCCAGTAGTATTTCCAGACAGGGCCGGGACTATGGCTACACCTTC. The rearrangement links TRBV19 to TRBJ1-2; 7 bases fit TRBD1. Trimming cost V 3 bases and J 3 bases; bases outside gene matches: 10. CDR3 length: 16 residues. In germline, CDR1 is LNHDA, CDR2 SQIVND (reference sequence).

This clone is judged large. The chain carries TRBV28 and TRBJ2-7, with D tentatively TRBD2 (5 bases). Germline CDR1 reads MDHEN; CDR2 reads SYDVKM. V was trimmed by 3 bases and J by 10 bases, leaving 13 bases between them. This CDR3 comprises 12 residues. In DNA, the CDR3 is TGTGCCAGCAGTTTTAGTGACGGGAATCAGTACTTC. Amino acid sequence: CASSFSDGNQYF. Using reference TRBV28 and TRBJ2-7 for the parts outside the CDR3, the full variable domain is DVKVTQSSRYLVKRTGEKVFLECVQDMDHENMFWYRQDPGLGLRLIYFSYDVKMKEKGDIPEGYSVSREKKERFSLILESASTNQTSMYLCASSFSDGNQYFGPGTRLTVT.

In nucleotides, the CDR3 is TGTGCCAGCAGCCCAGCAGGACAGGGTAATTCACCCCTCCACTTT. This sequence encodes CASSPAGQGNSPLHF. V and J are TRBV7-9 and TRBJ1-6; 8 bases fit TRBD1. The trim removed 5 bases at V and 6 bases at J, leaving 6 bases unmatched. The germline gives CDR1 SEHNR, CDR2 FQNEAQ (reference sequence). The CDR3 loop spans 15 amino acids.

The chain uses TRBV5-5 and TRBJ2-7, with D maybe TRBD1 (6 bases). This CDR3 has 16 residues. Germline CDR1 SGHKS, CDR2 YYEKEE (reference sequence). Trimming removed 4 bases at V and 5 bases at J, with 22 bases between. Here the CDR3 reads CASSRGQGWVTNEQYF. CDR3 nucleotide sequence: TGTGCCAGCAGCAGGGGTCAGGGGTGGGTAACCAACGAGCAGTACTTC.

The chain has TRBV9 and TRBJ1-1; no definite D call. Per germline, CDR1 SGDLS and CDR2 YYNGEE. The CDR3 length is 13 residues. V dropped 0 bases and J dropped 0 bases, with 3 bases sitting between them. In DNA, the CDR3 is TGTGCCAGCAGCGTAGACGTGAACACTGAAGCTTTCTTT. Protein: CASSVDVNTEAFF. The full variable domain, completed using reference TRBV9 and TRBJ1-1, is DSGVTQTPKHLITATGQRVTLRCSPRSGDLSVYWYQQSLDQGLQFLIQYYNGEERAKGNILERFSAQQFPDLHSELNLSSLELGDSALYFCASSVDVNTEAFFGQGTRLTVV.

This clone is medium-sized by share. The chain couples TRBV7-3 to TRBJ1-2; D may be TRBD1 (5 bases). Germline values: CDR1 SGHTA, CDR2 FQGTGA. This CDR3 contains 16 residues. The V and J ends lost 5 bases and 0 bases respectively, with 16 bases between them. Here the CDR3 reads CASSLTGAPSNYGYTF. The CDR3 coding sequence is TGTGCCAGCAGCCTGACCGGGGCCCCGTCTAACTATGGCTACACCTTC.

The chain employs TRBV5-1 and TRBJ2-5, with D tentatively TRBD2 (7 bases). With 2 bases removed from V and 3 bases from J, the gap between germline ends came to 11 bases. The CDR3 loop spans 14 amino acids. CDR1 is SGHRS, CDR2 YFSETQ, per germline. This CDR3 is CASSFPGGEETQYF. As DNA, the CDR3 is TGCGCCAGCAGCTTCCCGGGGGGCGAAGAGACCCAGTACTTC.

The CDR3 sequence: CASSFPGQGTDTQYF. The CDR3 DNA sequence: TGCGCCAGCAGCTTTCCGGGACAGGGCACAGATACGCAGTATTTT. This chain connects TRBV5-1 to TRBJ2-3; 8 bases match TRBD1. V lost 2 bases, J lost 1 base, and 3 bases stayed unmatched. Germline values: CDR1 SGHRS, CDR2 YFSETQ. The CDR3 totals 15 residues.

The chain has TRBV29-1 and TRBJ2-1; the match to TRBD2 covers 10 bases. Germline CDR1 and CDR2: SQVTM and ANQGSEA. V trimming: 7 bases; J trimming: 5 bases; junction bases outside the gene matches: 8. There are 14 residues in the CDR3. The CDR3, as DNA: TGCAGCGGCAAAGGACTAGCGGAACACAATGAGCAGTTCTTC. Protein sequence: CSGKGLAEHNEQFF.

CDR3 amino acids: CASMWGSGANVLTF. CDR3 DNA: TGTGCCAGTATGTGGGGGTCTGGGGCCAACGTCCTGACTTTC. The chain uses TRBV19 and TRBJ2-6; D may match TRBD1 or TRBD2 (5 bases each). From germline, CDR1 is LNHDA and CDR2 SQIVND (reference sequence). The germline V and J ends were trimmed by 7 bases and 1 base, with 8 bases remaining between them. CDR3 size: 14 residues.

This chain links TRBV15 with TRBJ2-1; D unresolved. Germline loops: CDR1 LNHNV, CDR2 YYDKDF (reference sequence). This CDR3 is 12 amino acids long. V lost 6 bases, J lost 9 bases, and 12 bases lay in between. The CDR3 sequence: CATRPLGSEQFF. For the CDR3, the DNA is TGTGCCACCAGACCCCTGGGTAGTGAGCAGTTCTTC.

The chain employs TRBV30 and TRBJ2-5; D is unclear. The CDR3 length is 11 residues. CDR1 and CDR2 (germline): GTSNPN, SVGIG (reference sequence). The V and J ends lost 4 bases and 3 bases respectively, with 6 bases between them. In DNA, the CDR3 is TGTGCCTGGACCGTGAAAGAGACCCAGTACTTC. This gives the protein CAWTVKETQYF.

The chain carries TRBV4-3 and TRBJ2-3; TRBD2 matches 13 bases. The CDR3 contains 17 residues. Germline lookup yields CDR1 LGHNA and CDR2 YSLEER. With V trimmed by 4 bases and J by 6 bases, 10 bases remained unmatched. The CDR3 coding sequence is TGCGCCAGCAGCCTAAACCCGACTAGCGGGGGGTTTGATACGCAGTATTTT. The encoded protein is CASSLNPTSGGFDTQYF.

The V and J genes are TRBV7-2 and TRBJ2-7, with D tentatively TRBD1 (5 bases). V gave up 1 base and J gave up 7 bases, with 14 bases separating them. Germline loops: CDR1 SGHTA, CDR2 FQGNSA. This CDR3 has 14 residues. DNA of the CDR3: TGTGCCAGCAGCTTAGGTCAGGGTGTTGGTGAGCAGTACTTC. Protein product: CASSLGQGVGEQYF.

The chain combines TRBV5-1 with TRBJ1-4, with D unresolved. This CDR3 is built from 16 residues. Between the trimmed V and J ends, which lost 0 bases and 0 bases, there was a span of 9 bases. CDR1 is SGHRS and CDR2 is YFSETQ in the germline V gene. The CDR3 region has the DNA TGCGCCAGCAGCTTGGGTGAATCTACAACTAATGAAAAACTGTTTTTT. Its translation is CASSLGESTTNEKLFF. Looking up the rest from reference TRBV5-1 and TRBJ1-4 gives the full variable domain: KAGVTQTPRYLIKTRGQQVTLSCSPISGHRSVSWYQQTPGQGLQFLFEYFSETQRNKGNFPGRFSGRQFSNSRSEMNVSTLELGDSALYLCASSLGESTTNEKLFFGSGTQLSVL.

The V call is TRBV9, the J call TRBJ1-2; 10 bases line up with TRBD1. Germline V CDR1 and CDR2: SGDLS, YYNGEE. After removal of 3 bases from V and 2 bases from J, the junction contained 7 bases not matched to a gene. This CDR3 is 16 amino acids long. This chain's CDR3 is CASSAASGQGNYGYTF. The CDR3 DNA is TGTGCCAGCAGCGCCGCATCGGGACAGGGGAACTATGGCTACACCTTC.

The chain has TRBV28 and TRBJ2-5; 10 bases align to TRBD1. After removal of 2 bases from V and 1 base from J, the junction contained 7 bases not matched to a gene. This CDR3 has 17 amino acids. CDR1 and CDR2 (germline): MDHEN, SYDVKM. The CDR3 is CASSLGGQGRAQETQYF. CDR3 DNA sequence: TGTGCCAGCAGTTTAGGGGGACAGGGGAGGGCCCAAGAGACCCAGTACTTC.

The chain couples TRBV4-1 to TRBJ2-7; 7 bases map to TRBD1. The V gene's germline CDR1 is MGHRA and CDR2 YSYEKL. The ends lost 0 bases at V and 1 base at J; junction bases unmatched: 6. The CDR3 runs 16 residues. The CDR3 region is CASSQDPGGSSYEQYF. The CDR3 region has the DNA TGCGCCAGCAGCCAAGATCCAGGGGGAAGTTCCTACGAGCAGTACTTC.